The clone carrying this T cell receptor beta chain was observed a handful of times. Its antigen is as yet unknown. These data originate in a study of T cell repertoires in cytomegalovirus infection. Background on the study: Shared public TCR beta signatures pointed to both CMV infection and a matching HLA type.

TCRdb re-called the reads with MiXCR, one entry per CDR3 protein. This table has a few hundred thousand distinct CDR3 sequences, roughly 34% appearing once. V was trimmed by 9 bases and J by 1 base, leaving 11 bases between them. The CDR3 runs 13 residues. Germline CDR1 is SNHLY and CDR2 is FYNNEI. The chain joins TRBV2 to TRBJ2-3; either TRBD1 or TRBD2 may fit D (5 bases each). The sequence was collected from a human donor in good health (CMV status not recorded). Some clones in this sample may be carry-over from other donors' samples. The sequencing used cultured PBMCs, collected from culture after CMV antigen stimulation. CDR3 region: CARGPSRTDTQYF. CDR3 nucleotides: TGTGCCAGGGGACCGTCTCGCACAGATACGCAGTATTTT.